This passage covers 16 T cell receptor beta chains from one sample sequenced in a study of T cell changes during pregnancy in multiple sclerosis. TCRdb's table, derived via immunoSEQ multiplex PCR, lists solely in-frame clones and lacks some. The repertoire holds about 24,000 clones, about nine tenths seen once, with more than 8.5% in the top ten. Sequencing used CD8+ T cells from peripheral blood mononuclear cells, obtained in the third trimester of pregnancy. All receptors derive from a female donor in good health, enrolled as a control in a pregnancy study.

The V call is TRBV13, the J call TRBJ1-1; 7 bases fit TRBD1. In germline, CDR1 is PRHDT, CDR2 FYEKMQ (reference sequence). V lost 2 bases, J lost 0 bases, and 3 bases stayed unmatched. The CDR3 consists of 15 residues. The CDR3: CASSLSTGVNTEAFF. The DNA of the CDR3 is TGTGCCAGCAGCTTATCAACAGGGGTGAACACTGAAGCTTTCTTT.

The chain uses TRBV29-1 and TRBJ2-1; 10 nucleotides line up with TRBD2. After removal of 7 bases from V and 2 bases from J, the junction contained 8 bases not matched to a gene. The CDR3 is 15 amino acids. The germline CDR1 and CDR2 sequences are SQVTM and ANQGSEA. This CDR3 reads CSAPDGTSAYNEQFF. The CDR3 bases are TGCAGCGCACCCGATGGGACTAGCGCCTACAATGAGCAGTTCTTC.

The chain recombines TRBV5-1 with TRBJ2-1, with 10 bases lining up with TRBD1. This CDR3 spans 15 amino acids. V gave up 4 bases and J gave up 6 bases; unmatched junction bases: 7. From germline, CDR1 is SGHRS and CDR2 YFSETQ. The CDR3 DNA follows: TGCGCCAGCAGCCCCGGGACAGGGGAGAGCAATGAGCAGTTCTTC. As protein: CASSPGTGESNEQFF.

J is TRBJ2-7 and V is TRBV6-5, with a tentative D call TRBD1 (5 bases). V was shortened by 0 bases and J by 5 bases, with 14 bases between the two germline ends. Germline V lookup: CDR1 MNHEY, CDR2 SVGAGI. This CDR3 spans 15 amino acids. CDR3 DNA: TGTGCCAGCAGTTACTCTGTGCCAGGGTGGGACGAGCAGTACTTC. It yields the protein CASSYSVPGWDEQYF.

The V call is TRBV5-1, the J call TRBJ2-5, with TRBD2 identical over 9 bases. The closer fit of TRBJ2-7 to the DNA end suggests the J call may be wrong. The length of the CDR3 is 17 residues. Germline V gene data show CDR1 as SGHRS and CDR2 as YFSETQ. In DNA, the CDR3 is TGCGCCAGCAGCTTGGTAATATGGCGGGAGGGCCTCGACGAGCAGTACTTC. Amino acid sequence: CASSLVIWREGLDEQYF.

The chain employs TRBV7-9 and TRBJ2-5, with a possible D match to TRBD1 (5 bases). The CDR3 runs 16 residues. The germline V gene has CDR1 SEHNR and CDR2 FQNEAQ (reference sequence). V was pared by 4 bases and J by 2 bases, with 17 bases between. CDR3 nucleotides: TGTGCCAGCAGCTCACCCCAGGGTGGTGGGCAAGAGACCCAGTACTTC. It yields the protein CASSSPQGGGQETQYF.

Regarding this clone: In the same sample, other DNA sequences code for this CDR3. This chain uses TRBV4-1 with TRBJ2-7, with TRBD1 matching over 8 bases. V lost 1 base to trimming and J lost 2 bases; unmatched junction nucleotides: 7. Germline V CDR1 and CDR2: MGHRA, YSYEKL. This CDR3 comprises 16 residues. The CDR3 is CASSQGADRATYEQYF. The CDR3 nucleotides are TGCGCCAGCAGCCAAGGTGCGGACAGGGCAACCTACGAGCAGTACTTC.

The chain uses TRBV7-2 and TRBJ2-1; possibly TRBD2 for D (6 bases). The length of the CDR3 is 14 residues. In germline, CDR1 is SGHTA, CDR2 FQGNSA. Trimming removed 6 bases at V and 0 bases at J, with 9 bases between. CDR3 sequence (DNA): TGTGCCAGCAGTGTTAGCGGCTCCTACAATGAGCAGTTCTTC. This gives the protein CASSVSGSYNEQFF.

This chain joins TRBV9 and TRBJ1-4; tentatively, D is TRBD1 (6 bases). This CDR3 has 16 residues. Trimming cost V 1 base and J 8 bases, with 18 bases left between them. Germline V CDR1 and CDR2: SGDLS, YYNGEE. The CDR3 spells CASSVRRGGAREKLFF. The CDR3, as DNA: TGTGCCAGCAGCGTAAGGAGGGGGGGGGCGCGGGAAAAACTGTTTTTT. Looking up the rest from reference TRBV9 and TRBJ1-4 gives the full variable domain: DSGVTQTPKHLITATGQRVTLRCSPRSGDLSVYWYQQSLDQGLQFLIQYYNGEERAKGNILERFSAQQFPDLHSELNLSSLELGDSALYFCASSVRRGGAREKLFFGSGTQLSVL.

The rearrangement links TRBV4-1 to TRBJ1-2; 7 nucleotides match TRBD1. CDR1 and CDR2 (germline): MGHRA, YSYEKL. Losses at the gene ends were 4 bases for V and 4 bases for J; bases not matched to a gene: 3. CDR3 length equals 13 residues. CDR3 in amino acids: CASSPDRAYGYTF. The CDR3 bases are TGCGCCAGCAGCCCCGACAGGGCCTATGGCTACACCTTC.

The chain employs TRBV5-1 and TRBJ2-1; the D gene is possibly TRBD2 (5 bases). CDR3 length: 12 residues. V lost 5 bases and J lost 6, with 9 bases in between. Per the germline V gene, CDR1 is SGHRS and CDR2 is YFSETQ. The CDR3 sequence: CASRNRGNEQFF. The DNA for the CDR3 is TGCGCCAGCAGAAATCGGGGCAATGAGCAGTTCTTC.

V usage is TRBV11-3 and J usage is TRBJ2-1, with a possible D match to TRBD2 (5 bases). The CDR3 spans 15 residues. Germline V gene data show CDR1 as SGHNT and CDR2 as YENEEA. V lost 5 bases and J lost 4, with 15 bases in between. CDR3 sequence: CASSLSDSPYNEQFF. CDR3 coding DNA: TGTGCCAGCAGCCTATCGGACTCTCCTTACAATGAGCAGTTCTTC.

The V and J genes are TRBV6-4 and TRBJ2-3, with a possible D match to TRBD2 (5 bases). The CDR3 is 14 amino acids. V was clipped by 3 bases and J by 0 bases, with 7 bases between them. The germline V gene has CDR1 MRHNA and CDR2 SNTAGT. The CDR3 DNA is TGTGCCAGCAGTGAGGGCGGGAGCACAGATACGCAGTATTTT. Protein: CASSEGGSTDTQYF.

The chain uses TRBV12-1 and TRBJ1-1; no check of the table's D call, TRBD1, against the DNA was made. TRBV12-1 is a pseudogene locus. CDR3 size: 14 residues. The CDR3 coding sequence is TGTGCCAGCAGAATGACAGGGGGCGGCACTGAAGCTTTCTTT. Protein: CASRMTGGGTEAFF.

The chain has TRBV9 and TRBJ2-1; weak D call: TRBD2 (6 bases). Looked up from germline, CDR1 is SGDLS and CDR2 is YYNGEE. The length of the CDR3 is 15 residues. The germline V and J ends were trimmed by 6 bases and 0 bases, with 13 bases remaining between them. CDR3 DNA sequence: TGTGCCAGCACCGGGGACGGGAGCTCCTACAATGAGCAGTTCTTC. Residues: CASTGDGSSYNEQFF.

This clone was seen once. J is TRBJ2-1 and V is TRBV28, with 7 positions matching TRBD2. CDR1 and CDR2 (germline): MDHEN, SYDVKM. CDR3 length equals 16 residues. V trimming: 4 bases; J trimming: 9 bases; junction bases outside the gene matches: 15. The CDR3 reads CASSYPWEREKVEQFF. The CDR3 DNA follows: TGTGCCAGCAGTTATCCCTGGGAGCGGGAAAAGGTTGAGCAGTTCTTC.